The present entry profiles one TCR beta chain with its context. No antigen is known for it. V shed 1 base and J 4 bases; nucleotides not matched to a gene: 9. Germline CDR1 reads LGHNA; CDR2 reads YNFKEQ. The CDR3 contains 16 residues. This sample was included in a study of cytomegalovirus exposure and HLA in healthy donors. Regarding the study as a whole: Associated with cytomegalovirus, according to the listing, were approximately 160 TCR beta chains.

Profiling relied on immunoSEQ multiplex PCR, and the TCRdb table lists in-frame clones only, not all of them. The repertoire includes under 150,000 clones, just over 85% of them detected once, and about 7.9% sits in the top ten. The V gene is TRBV4-2, the J gene TRBJ2-5; 7 bases fit TRBD2. Specimen: PBMCs. This TCR came from a woman aged 18 to 35 in good health and CMV-seropositive. CDR3 loop: CASSQAWAGEGETQYF. CDR3 DNA sequence: TGTGCCAGCAGCCAAGCCTGGGCGGGAGAAGGAGAGACCCAGTACTTC.